This T cell receptor (beta chain) was profiled in a study of blood T cell repertoires in COVID-19. Study context: The United States, Italy and Spain were the sources of the acute and convalescent COVID-19 samples.

The junction had 1 base not matched to a gene; V was cut back by 5 bases and J by 4 bases. Per germline, CDR1 MNHEY and CDR2 SVGEGT. This CDR3 has 12 amino acids. Here immunoSEQ multiplex PCR was the method, and the copy in TCRdb shows in-frame clones only, minus some. In the table there are around 160,000 clones, over 80% of which are singletons. Exposed participants came across a COVID-19 case within 2 weeks before study entry. This clone was detected only once. The sample taken for sequencing was PBMCs or T cells enriched from blood (not recorded which). V is TRBV6-2 or TRBV6-3 and J is TRBJ2-5; TRBD1 matches 7 bases. This TCR was sampled from a woman in her 50s who had been exposed to COVID-19. This chain's CDR3 is CASSPGGETQYF. CDR3 DNA sequence: TGTGCCAGCAGTCCAGGGGGAGAGACCCAGTACTTC.